A selection of T cell receptor beta chains follows, all from one sample in a study of cytomegalovirus exposure and HLA in healthy donors. Measured with immunoSEQ multiplex PCR; TCRdb has only the in-frame clones, and not every one. The table records more than 90,000 clones, roughly four fifths of them present only once. The sequenced sample consisted of PBMCs. The receptor source for this set is a female donor in good health and CMV-seronegative. Each CDR3 is given with its conserved first and last residue. A D gene is named only where the DNA matches it firmly. A row's size may be missing; if present it is once, few, many or a size class.

J gene,D gene,clone size,V gene,CDR3 protein,CDR3 DNA
TRBJ2-2,NA,NA,TRBV9,CASSGGQGMTGELFF,TGTGCCAGCAGCGGGGGACAAGGTATGACCGGGGAGCTGTTTTTT
TRBJ1-6,TRBD1,NA,TRBV2,CASRLGQGGTPLHF,TGTGCCAGCAGACTTGGACAGGGAGGTACACCCCTCCACTTT
TRBJ1-1,TRBD1,NA,TRBV27,CASNQTGRAFF,TGTGCCAGCAACCAGACAGGGCGCGCTTTCTTT
TRBJ1-5,NA,once,TRBV28,CASTIDTYNQPQHF,TGTGCCAGCACGATCGACACCTACAATCAGCCCCAGCATTTT
TRBJ1-5,NA,once,TRBV4-1,CASSPFYSDQPQHF,TGCGCCAGCAGCCCATTTTATAGCGATCAGCCCCAGCATTTT
TRBJ1-3,NA,NA,TRBV5-6,CASSRRGTIYF,TGTGCCAGCAGCCGGCGGGGCACCATATATTTT
TRBJ1-6,NA,NA,TRBV9,CASSVELGNSPLHF,TGTGCCAGCAGCGTAGAGCTCGGTAATTCACCCCTCCACTTT
TRBJ2-3,NA,NA,TRBV19,CASSNGGSTDTQYF,TGTGCCAGTAGTAATGGCGGTAGCACAGATACGCAGTATTTT
TRBJ1-1,TRBD1,once,TRBV28,CASSSTGTGDVAFF,TGTGCCAGCAGTTCTACCGGGACAGGGGACGTCGCTTTCTTT
TRBJ1-2,NA,NA,TRBV7-3,CASSSWENSVNYGYTF,TGTGCCAGCAGCTCCTGGGAGAACAGCGTTAACTATGGCTACACCTTC
TRBJ2-3,NA,NA,TRBV5-1,CASSSQGIADTQYF,TGCGCCAGCAGCTCGCAGGGGATCGCAGATACGCAGTATTTT